This T cell receptor (beta chain) originates from a study of T cells in Graves' hyperthyroidism and ophthalmopathy. Template material for amplifying TCR beta CDR3 regions consisted of RNA transcripts. The primer set for the first-round RT-PCR of the TCR CDR3 was HTBI. TCRdb called the multiplex PCR reads again in MiXCR, with one record for every CDR3 protein. The top ten clones hold 5% to 6.5% of a sample with about 420,000 distinct CDR3 sequences, roughly 15% of them seen once. This clonotype showed up just a few times. Its antigen is currently unknown. Diagnoses rested on clinical symptoms, serum thyroxine and TRAb, thyroid ultrasound and orbital computed tomography. Study outcomes and limitations: Most thyroid-expanded clonotypes above 0.001 were also found in blood.

The TCR sequence derives from a woman under 30 with Graves' hyperthyroidism. Sequenced material: blood.

The CDR3: CSARDAGKETQYF. The DNA of the CDR3 is TGCAGTGCTAGAGATGCGGGGAAAGAGACCCAGTACTTC. The rearrangement links TRBV20-1 to TRBJ2-5; D may be TRBD2 (6 bases). Per germline, CDR1 DFQATT and CDR2 SNEGSKA (reference sequence). The CDR3 covers 13 residues. V dropped 0 bases and J dropped 3 bases, with 8 bases sitting between them.